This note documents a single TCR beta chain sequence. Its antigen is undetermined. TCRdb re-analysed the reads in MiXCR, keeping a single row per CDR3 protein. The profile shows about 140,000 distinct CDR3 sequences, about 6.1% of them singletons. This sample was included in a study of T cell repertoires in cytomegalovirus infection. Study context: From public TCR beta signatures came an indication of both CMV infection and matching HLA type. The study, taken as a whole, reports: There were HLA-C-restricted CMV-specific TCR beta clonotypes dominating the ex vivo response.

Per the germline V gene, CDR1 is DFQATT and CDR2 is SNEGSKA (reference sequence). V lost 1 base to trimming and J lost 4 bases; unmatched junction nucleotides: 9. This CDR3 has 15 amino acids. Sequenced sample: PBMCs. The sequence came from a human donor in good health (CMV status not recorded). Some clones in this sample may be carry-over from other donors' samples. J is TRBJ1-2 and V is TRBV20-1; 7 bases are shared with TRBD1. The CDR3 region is CSARARDSDLYGYTF. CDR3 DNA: TGCAGTGCTAGAGCCAGGGACAGCGATCTCTATGGCTACACCTTC.